Each of the 4 T cell receptor beta chains below was sequenced from the same sample in a study of blood T cell repertoires in COVID-19. Here immunoSEQ multiplex PCR was the method, and the copy in TCRdb shows in-frame clones only, minus some. The sample has some 100,000 clones, about 80% seen once; the top ten hold under 35%. The sequenced sample was peripheral blood. All receptors come from a man between 65 and 85 years old with active or convalescent COVID-19.

This clone was recorded many times. The chain has TRBV7-9 and TRBJ2-1; 11 nucleotides match TRBD2. The J segment lost 1 base and the V segment lost 2 bases, leaving 10 bases of the junction unmatched. CDR3 length: 19 amino acids. From germline, CDR1 is SEHNR and CDR2 FQNEAQ (reference sequence). The CDR3 DNA follows: TGTGCCAGCAGCTTAAGGGCTAGCGGGAGGTATCGGTCCTACAATGAGCAGTTCTTC. Its protein is CASSLRASGRYRSYNEQFF.

This chain links TRBV5-1 with TRBJ2-1; 8 positions agree with TRBD1. Germline trimming cut 4 bases from V and 2 bases from J; bases unmatched to any gene: 5. From germline, CDR1 is SGHRS and CDR2 YFSETQ. This CDR3 has 15 amino acids. In nucleotides, the CDR3 is TGCGCCAGCAGCCAACAGGGGGAGACCTACAATGAGCAGTTCTTC. It encodes CASSQQGETYNEQFF.

The chain combines TRBV7-9 with TRBJ1-1; a weak D match, TRBD1 (6 bases). The CDR3 extends over 14 amino acids. Per germline, CDR1 SEHNR and CDR2 FQNEAQ (reference sequence). Trimming stripped 4 bases from V and 4 bases from J, with 13 bases between. The CDR3 reads CASSSLTGPTEAFF. The CDR3, as DNA: TGTGCCAGCAGCTCACTAACAGGGCCCACTGAAGCTTTCTTT.

The chain carries TRBV5-4 and TRBJ2-7, with 9 bases aligning to TRBD1. The CDR3 has 14 amino acids. From germline, CDR1 is SGHNT and CDR2 YYREEE (reference sequence). J gave up 6 bases and V 2 bases, and 6 bases lay outside the gene matches. The CDR3 nucleotides read TGTGCCAGCAGCTTCCTGGGGACAGGGACCGAGCAGTACTTC. It specifies CASSFLGTGTEQYF.